Listed below are T cell receptor beta chains from one sample, sequenced in a study of T cell repertoires in cytomegalovirus infection. TCRdb ran MiXCR on the reads and lists one entry per CDR3 protein. The table shows about 740,000 distinct CDR3 sequences, with 35% occurring only once. Sample: PBMCs. Source of these receptors: a human donor in good health (CMV status not recorded). Some clones in this sample may be carry-over from other donors' samples. The CDR3 runs from the conserved cysteine through the conserved F or W. D genes are given only for firm matches. Expanded clones get a size class; other rows say once, few or many, or leave the size out.

cdr3_nt cdr3_aa clone_size v_call d_call cdr3_length j_call
TGTGCCAGCAGTACCCGAGTTTGGGGGAGGTACGAGCAGTACTTC CASSTRVWGRYEQYF once TRBV28 . 15 TRBJ2-7
TGTGCCAGCAGCCGTCCGACCACGGATACGCAGTATTTT CASSRPTTDTQYF . TRBV5-6 . 13 TRBJ2-3
TGTGCCAGCAGCTCATCGGGACTAGCGGGAGGCAATGAGCAGTTCTTC CASSSSGLAGGNEQFF . TRBV7-9 TRBD2 16 TRBJ2-1
TGTGCCAGCAGTTTAGACGGGGGGTTTGGGGAGCAGTACTTC CASSLDGGFGEQYF many TRBV28 TRBD2 14 TRBJ2-7
TGCAGCGTTGATGGAAGTAATCCACCCGGGGAGCTGTTTTTT CSVDGSNPPGELFF . TRBV29-1 . 14 TRBJ2-2
TGTGCCAGCAGCCCCTGGACTAGCGGGAGGGGCAATGAGCAGTTCTTC CASSPWTSGRGNEQFF . TRBV7-2 TRBD2 16 TRBJ2-1
TGTGCCATCATGGCCAGCGGTGCTAACTATGGCTACACCTTC CAIMASGANYGYTF . TRBV10-3 . 14 TRBJ1-2
TGTGCCAGCAGTTATAGGGAAGGATTTCAGCCCCAGCATTTT CASSYREGFQPQHF few TRBV6-5 . 14 TRBJ1-5
TGTGCCAGCGGTGGGGGTCAGGGGACCCAGTACTTC CASGGGQGTQYF few TRBV6-1 . 12 TRBJ2-5
TGTGCCAGCAGCTTAATCCCCATGGGCAATGAGCAGTTCTTC CASSLIPMGNEQFF . TRBV7-9 . 14 TRBJ2-1